This T cell receptor (beta chain) was sequenced for a study of T cell responses to AZD1222 COVID-19 vaccine. The V end lost 2 bases, the J end lost 7 bases, and 6 bases lay between the germline ends. The CDR3 is 11 residues long. From germline, CDR1 is DFQATT and CDR2 SNEGSKA (reference sequence). Study-level results: The study sampled repertoires only after the peak T cell response. The study reported that nearly half of spike-specific TCRs target unmutated variant regions. Among the donors, most were white British and more were female, and clonal diversity was possibly underestimated. Vaccination with two AZD1222 doses was followed by a rise in Spike-specific TCR breadth and depth.

Clones were read by immunoSEQ multiplex PCR, and TCRdb kept only the in-frame ones, dropping some. The sample consists of more than 140,000 clones, about nine tenths of them appearing once. In this sample, this clone turned up a few times. Its antigen remains unidentified. The chain links TRBV20-1 to TRBJ2-1; D may be TRBD2 (5 bases). Specimen: peripheral blood, collected on day 0 of MenACWY control vaccination. This TCR derives from an adult in good health. CDR3 sequence: CSARRTNEQFF. The CDR3, as DNA: TGCAGTGCTAGAAGGACTAATGAGCAGTTCTTC.